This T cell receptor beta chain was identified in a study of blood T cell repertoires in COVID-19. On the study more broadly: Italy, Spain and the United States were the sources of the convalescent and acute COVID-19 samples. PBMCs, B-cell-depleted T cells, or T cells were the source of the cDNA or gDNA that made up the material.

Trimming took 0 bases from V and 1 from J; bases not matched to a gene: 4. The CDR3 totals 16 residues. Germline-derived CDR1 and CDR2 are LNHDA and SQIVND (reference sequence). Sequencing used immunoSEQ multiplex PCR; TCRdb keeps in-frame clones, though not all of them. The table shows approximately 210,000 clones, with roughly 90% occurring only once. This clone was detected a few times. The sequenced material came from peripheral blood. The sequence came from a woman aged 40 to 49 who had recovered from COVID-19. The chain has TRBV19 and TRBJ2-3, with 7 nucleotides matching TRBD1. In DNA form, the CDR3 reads TGTGCCAGTAGTATAGATATCGGGACAGGCACAGATACGCAGTATTTT. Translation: CASSIDIGTGTDTQYF.